This passage covers 2 T cell receptor beta chains from one sample sequenced in a study of CD8+ T cells in alopecia areata. Documented treatment: oral pan-JAK inhibitor, 5-10 mg twice daily. Once RNA had been extracted, it was reverse transcribed into cDNA to act as the sequencing template. Assay: immunoSEQ multiplex PCR; the TCRdb copy retains only in-frame clones and omits some. The sample lists fewer than 350,000 clones, roughly 64% occurring once. This material consisted of CD4+ T cells sorted from blood, taken at week 24, from a patient treated with tofacitinib. Receptors were obtained from a human donor with alopecia areata.

The chain couples TRBV28 to TRBJ1-5; unclear D gene. There are 16 residues in the CDR3. Between the trimmed V and J ends, which lost 6 bases and 1 base, there was a span of 16 bases. Per germline, CDR1 MDHEN and CDR2 SYDVKM. As DNA, the CDR3 is TGTGCCAGCAGGTCTAGACAAGCAGGAAGCAATCAGCCCCAGCATTTT. Encoded protein: CASRSRQAGSNQPQHF.

This chain links TRBV30 with TRBJ2-3; the D gene is possibly TRBD2 (6 bases). Germline CDR1 and CDR2: GTSNPN and SVGIG (reference sequence). There are 12 residues in the CDR3. V was clipped by 0 bases and J by 9 bases, with 10 bases between them. CDR3 loop: CAWSVKEGTQYF. CDR3 DNA sequence: TGTGCCTGGAGTGTAAAGGAGGGAACGCAGTATTTT.